This T cell receptor beta chain comes out of a study of Ad26.COV2.S vaccination and SARS-CoV-2 variants. Study context: By the intramuscular route, Ad26.COV2.S was given once, or twice 56 days apart.

Broader study findings: Possible underestimation of total T cell responses by the TCR breadth and depth analyses was noted.

Sequenced by immunoSEQ multiplex PCR; TCRdb stores in-frame clones only, minus some. The table records 350,000 to 450,000 clones, around 89% of them present only once. A word on this clone: Antigen: not known.

Germline V gives CDR1 MDHEN, CDR2 SYDVKM. Trimming took 6 bases from V and 7 from J, leaving 28 bases between them. The CDR3 runs to 18 residues. Treatment: around 19 received Ad26.COV2.S at low or high dose, single or two shots; about 5 received placebo; per-sample allocation not given. Sampling was performed 63 days after the first vaccine or placebo injection. The V gene is TRBV28, the J gene TRBJ2-1; D might be TRBD1 (6 bases). The receptor was derived from a person between 18 and 59 years old who received the Ad26.COV2.S COVID-19 vaccine or a placebo. The sequencing used peripheral blood, collected in a trial of Ad26.COV2.S vaccine versus placebo. The CDR3 loop is CASSQGGVGAGAWNEQFF. DNA for the CDR3: TGTGCCAGCAGCCAAGGAGGTGTAGGGGCAGGGGCATGGAATGAGCAGTTCTTC.